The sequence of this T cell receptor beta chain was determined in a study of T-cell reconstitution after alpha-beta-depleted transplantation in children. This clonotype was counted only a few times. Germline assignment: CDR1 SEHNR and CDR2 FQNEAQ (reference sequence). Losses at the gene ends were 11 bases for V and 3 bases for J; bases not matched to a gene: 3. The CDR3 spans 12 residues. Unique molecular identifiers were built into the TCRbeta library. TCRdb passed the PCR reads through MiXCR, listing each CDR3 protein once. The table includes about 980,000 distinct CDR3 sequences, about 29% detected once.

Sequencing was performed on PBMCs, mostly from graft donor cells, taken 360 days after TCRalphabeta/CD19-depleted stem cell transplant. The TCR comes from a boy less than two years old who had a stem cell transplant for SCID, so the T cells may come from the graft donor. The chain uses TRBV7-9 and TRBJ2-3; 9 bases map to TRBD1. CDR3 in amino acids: CASGQGTDTQYF. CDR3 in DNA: TGTGCCTCCGGACAGGGGACAGATACGCAGTATTTT.